A single sample gave rise to the 22 T cell receptor beta chains below, sequenced in a study of T cell responses to AZD1222 COVID-19 vaccine (dated by TCRdb to the early 2020s). To prepare the library, the immunoSEQ multiplex PCR assay was applied. Not all clones reach the TCRdb copy of this immuneACCESS table, which keeps in-frame sequences only. Checked studies attribute under half of the gap to unresolved V genes and leave the rest unexplained. This sample has some 170,000 clones in its table, and approximately 92% of those were observed once. Jointly, the top ten make up around 0.93% of the sample. The intended sense of this specimen's time point label: about 28 days (+/-7) after the second vaccine dose. The treatment or condition label on this specimen signifies: meningococcal conjugate vaccine given as trial control. The sequenced sample was peripheral blood, obtained 28 days after the second dose of the MenACWY control vaccine. These receptors originate from an adult who received the MenACWY meningococcal vaccine as a control.

The chain links TRBV24-1 to TRBJ1-5, with D tentatively TRBD1 (5 bases). V shed 0 bases and J shed 13 bases, with 9 bases lying between them. Germline lookup yields CDR1 KGHDR and CDR2 SFDVKD. This CDR3 is 12 amino acids long. In DNA form, the CDR3 reads TGTGCCACCAGTGATTTGACGGGACTTCAGCATTTT. Encoded protein: CATSDLTGLQHF.

J is TRBJ2-5 and V is TRBV6-5; D is unclear. V lost 5 bases and J lost 3, with 16 bases in between. This CDR3 spans 15 amino acids. Germline V CDR1 and CDR2: MNHEY, SVGAGI. DNA of the CDR3: TGTGCCAGCAGTAGACAAGACTCACGGAAAGAGACCCAGTACTTC. It encodes CASSRQDSRKETQYF.

This sequence joins TRBV19 and TRBJ1-1; D is unresolved. The V end lost 3 bases, the J end lost 1 base, and 0 bases lay between the germline ends. This CDR3 spans 11 amino acids. Looked up from germline, CDR1 is LNHDA and CDR2 is SQIVND (reference sequence). CDR3 loop: CASSMNTEAFF. CDR3 DNA sequence: TGTGCCAGTAGTATGAACACTGAAGCTTTCTTT.

The chain combines TRBV6-6 with TRBJ1-2; D is perhaps TRBD1 (5 bases). The CDR3 has 14 residues. CDR1 MNHNY and CDR2 SVGAGI come from the germline V gene (reference sequence). V gave up 6 bases and J gave up 3 bases, with 14 bases separating them. The CDR3 is CASSHTGADYGYTF. CDR3 nucleotide sequence: TGTGCCAGCAGCCATACCGGGGCAGACTATGGCTACACCTTC.

This clone was observed once. The rearrangement joins TRBV10-3 to TRBJ1-4, with TRBD1 as a possible D gene (5 bases). Germline CDR1 is ENHRY and CDR2 is SYGVKD. The V end was cut by 5 bases, the J end by 7 bases, with 14 bases between. The CDR3 sequence is 14 residues long. CDR3 protein: CAISPGTGGEKLFF. CDR3 bases: TGTGCCATCAGTCCGGGGACGGGAGGTGAAAAACTGTTTTTT.

V is TRBV19 and J is TRBJ1-6; D is unclear. Deletions cut 5 bases from V and 8 bases from J, with 7 bases between. The CDR3 runs 12 residues. The germline CDR1 and CDR2 sequences are LNHDA and SQIVND (reference sequence). The CDR3 sequence is CASSFGDSPLHF. CDR3 coding DNA: TGTGCCAGTAGTTTCGGAGATTCACCCCTCCACTTT. The full variable domain, in which reference TRBV19 and TRBJ1-6 provide the parts outside the CDR3, is DGGITQSPKYLFRKEGQNVTLSCEQNLNHDAMYWYRQDPGQGLRLIYYSQIVNDFQKGDIAEGYSVSREKKESFPLTVTSAQKNPTAFYLCASSFGDSPLHFGNGTRLTVT.

This sequence joins TRBV30 and TRBJ1-4; D ambiguous. Trimming removed 8 bases from V and 0 bases from J, with 13 bases in between. The germline gives CDR1 GTSNPN, CDR2 SVGIG (reference sequence). The CDR3 runs to 14 residues. The CDR3 reads CAGTRPPTNEKLFF. DNA for the CDR3: TGTGCCGGAACCCGACCACCAACTAATGAAAAACTGTTTTTT.

The DNA of the CDR3 is TGCGCCAGCAGCTTGAGTGTGAGCGGGGGCACAGATACGCAGTATTTT. This codes for CASSLSVSGGTDTQYF. This rearrangement joins TRBV5-1 to TRBJ2-3, with 7 bases aligning to TRBD2. Germline V CDR1 and CDR2: SGHRS, YFSETQ. This CDR3 contains 16 residues. Trimming took 1 base from V and 1 from J; bases not matched to a gene: 6.

This sequence joins TRBV7-2 and TRBJ2-7; D is unresolved. Germline V gene lookup returns CDR1 SGHTA and CDR2 FQGNSA. V shed 0 bases and J shed 4 bases, with 16 bases lying between them. This CDR3 spans 16 amino acids. CDR3 residues: CASSLAPDPRLYEQYF. The DNA for the CDR3 is TGTGCCAGCAGCTTAGCCCCGGACCCACGCCTTTACGAGCAGTACTTC.

The chain recombines TRBV27 with TRBJ2-7; D possibly corresponds to TRBD2 (5 bases). The CDR3 length is 12 residues. Trimming shortened V by 6 bases and J by 3 bases, and 9 bases separated the two germline ends. CDR1 and CDR2 from the germline V gene are MNHEY and SMNVEV (reference sequence). CDR3 in amino acids: CASRSGNYEQYF. The CDR3, as DNA: TGTGCCAGCAGATCCGGGAACTACGAGCAGTACTTC.

CDR3 sequence: CASSRRYSNQPQHF. CDR3 sequence (DNA): TGTGCCAGTAGTAGACGATATAGCAATCAGCCCCAGCATTTT. The chain employs TRBV19 and TRBJ1-5; D unclear. Trimming removed 4 bases at V and 0 bases at J, with 7 bases between. This CDR3 has 14 amino acids. The V gene's germline CDR1 is LNHDA and CDR2 SQIVND (reference sequence).

The rearrangement links TRBV7-2 to TRBJ1-6; D uncertain. The CDR3 extends over 15 amino acids. With 1 base removed from V and 9 bases from J, the gap between germline ends came to 13 bases. Germline lookup yields CDR1 SGHTA and CDR2 FQGNSA. The CDR3 bases are TGTGCCAGCAGCTTAGGGGGAAGCTGGGGTTCACCCCTCCACTTT. This sequence encodes CASSLGGSWGSPLHF.

The DNA for the CDR3 is TGTGCCACCTCCCAGATCAGGGGGAACACTGAAGCTTTCTTT. Protein sequence: CATSQIRGNTEAFF. This rearrangement joins TRBV15 to TRBJ1-1; TRBD1 is a possible D gene (6 bases). Trimming shortened V by 8 bases and J by 1 base, and 14 bases separated the two germline ends. Germline loops: CDR1 LNHNV, CDR2 YYDKDF (reference sequence). This CDR3 comprises 14 residues.

This chain connects TRBV4-2 to TRBJ1-2; 9 bases line up with TRBD1. CDR1 is LGHNA, CDR2 YNFKEQ, per germline. The CDR3 is 14 residues long. V trimming: 1 base; J trimming: 8 bases; junction bases outside the gene matches: 5. The CDR3 nucleotides read TGTGCCAGCAGCCAAGGGGGACAGGGATGGGGCTACACCTTC. Its protein is CASSQGGQGWGYTF.

V gene TRBV9 combines with J gene TRBJ2-3, with TRBD2 identical over 10 bases. The length of the CDR3 is 17 residues. With 3 bases clipped from V and 5 bases from J, the junction kept 12 bases outside the gene matches. Germline V gene sequence: CDR1 SGDLS, CDR2 YYNGEE. The CDR3 protein is CASSAPGSGGARDTQYF. The CDR3 DNA reads TGTGCCAGCAGCGCCCCCGGGAGCGGGGGGGCCAGAGATACGCAGTATTTT.

The CDR3 loop is CASSIGTGPNTEAFF. The CDR3 region has the DNA TGTGCCAGCAGCATCGGGACAGGCCCGAACACTGAAGCTTTCTTT. The chain joins TRBV7-9 to TRBJ1-1, with 8 bases that match TRBD1. CDR1 SEHNR and CDR2 FQNEAQ come from the germline V gene (reference sequence). The CDR3 has 15 amino acids. The V and J ends lost 5 bases and 1 base, in that order; junction bases with no gene match: 6.

This chain uses TRBV16 with TRBJ1-4; D uncertain. Trimming cost V 2 bases and J 0 bases, with 7 bases left between them. CDR1 and CDR2 from the germline V gene are KGHSY and FQNENV. The CDR3 loop spans 15 amino acids. CDR3 sequence reads: CASSQLTPTNEKLFF. The CDR3 bases are TGTGCCAGCAGCCAACTCACACCAACTAATGAAAAACTGTTTTTT.

This sequence joins TRBV27 and TRBJ2-5; 9 bases are a match to TRBD2. Per germline, CDR1 MNHEY and CDR2 SMNVEV (reference sequence). V dropped 3 bases and J dropped 1; count of bases not matched to a gene: 3. The CDR3 length is 15 residues. CDR3 in DNA: TGTGCCAGCAGTTTGAAGCGGGGGGCCCAAGAGACCCAGTACTTC. Residues: CASSLKRGAQETQYF.

The chain recombines TRBV7-9 with TRBJ1-4, with no clear D. There are 14 residues in the CDR3. Trimming cost V 3 bases and J 5 bases, with 10 bases left between them. Looked up from germline, CDR1 is SEHNR and CDR2 is FQNEAQ (reference sequence). The CDR3 protein is CASSFNQRNEKLFF. The CDR3 DNA reads TGTGCCAGCAGCTTTAATCAGCGGAATGAAAAACTGTTTTTT.

This clone was seen a single time. V gene TRBV5-6 combines with J gene TRBJ1-2, with 10 bases lining up with TRBD1. The trim removed 0 bases at V and 5 bases at J, leaving 16 bases unmatched. This CDR3 is 19 amino acids long. In germline, CDR1 is SGHDT, CDR2 YYEEEE. In DNA form, the CDR3 reads TGTGCCAGCAGCTTGGGGCCGTCCGTTATGACAGGGGGCGGTTATGGCTACACCTTC. Translated: CASSLGPSVMTGGGYGYTF.

The genes are TRBV27 and TRBJ1-2; no clear D gene. This CDR3 comprises 16 residues. V was pared by 2 bases and J by 0 bases, with 13 bases between. Germline V gene sequence: CDR1 MNHEY, CDR2 SMNVEV (reference sequence). The CDR3 reads CASSLKSLNANYGYTF. The CDR3, as DNA: TGTGCCAGCAGTTTAAAGTCTCTGAACGCTAACTATGGCTACACCTTC.

The chain joins TRBV6-5 to TRBJ1-6, with D unresolved. Trimming stripped 2 bases from V and 6 bases from J, with 8 bases between. Looked up from germline, CDR1 is MNHEY and CDR2 is SVGAGI. The CDR3 loop spans 14 amino acids. CDR3 in amino acids: CASSYRQPNSPLHF. The CDR3 nucleotides read TGTGCCAGCAGTTACAGGCAGCCTAATTCACCCCTCCACTTT.